This TCR beta chain originates from a study of T-cell memory formation after mild COVID-19. Study-wide context: Largely, TCR clusters stayed within a single donor.

TCRdb itself ran the 5' RACE reads through MiXCR, one entry per CDR3 protein. The sample consists of 350,000 to 450,000 distinct CDR3 sequences, around 28% of them appearing once. Germline CDR1 and CDR2: MGHDK and SYGVNS. There are 19 residues in the CDR3. Trimming took off 4 bases at V and 1 base at J, with 25 bases between the two ends. The sample comprised PBMCs or a T cell subset sorted from them (not recorded which). The chain uses TRBV25-1 and TRBJ1-2; D unclear. This clonotype was sampled from an adult woman who had mild COVID-19 (a few samples of this study predate the infection). Cell type and time point are not known. The CDR3 DNA reads TGTGCCAGCAGTGGAGTTATCGGATGGTCGAACCGCCTTAACTATGGCTACACCTTC. Translating gives CASSGVIGWSNRLNYGYTF.